This T cell receptor (beta chain) was retrieved from a study of T cell responses to AZD1222 COVID-19 vaccine. Second-dose schedules of about 4 or about 12 weeks were combined. General study points: Spike-wide coverage was observed for vaccine-associated CD4 TCRs, with dominant responses at 160-218 and 743-854.

Germline CDR1 reads ENHRY; CDR2 reads SYGVKD. V lost 4 bases and J lost 8, with 8 bases in between. CDR3 length: 12 residues. To note about this clone: What it recognizes is unknown.

Here immunoSEQ multiplex PCR was the method, and the copy in TCRdb shows in-frame clones only, minus some. The table has around 96,000 clones, about 89% seen once. The chain joins TRBV10-3 to TRBJ1-4; perhaps TRBD1 as D (5 bases). The clonotype comes from an adult who received the AZD1222 COVID-19 vaccine. The source was peripheral blood, collected 28 days after the second AZD1222 dose. DNA for the CDR3: TGTGCCATCAGTGCCGACAGAGAAAAACTGTTTTTT. It encodes CAISADREKLFF.